This paragraph reports one TCR beta chain. Sequencing used immunoSEQ multiplex PCR; TCRdb keeps in-frame clones, though not all of them. The sample includes about 68,000 clones, around 92% seen only once; the top ten take about 2.3%. These data belong to a study of T cell changes during pregnancy in multiple sclerosis. The V gene end was trimmed by 3 bases and the J gene end by 2 bases; junction bases not matched to a gene: 12. The CDR3 sequence is 17 residues long. CDR1 is LGHNA and CDR2 is YNFKEQ in the germline V gene. The chain uses TRBV4-2 and TRBJ1-1; TRBD1 aligns across 7 bases. The sample consisted of peripheral blood, taken in the first trimester of pregnancy. The receptor was derived from a female donor with multiple sclerosis, enrolled in a pregnancy study. CDR3 residues: CASSHPPTGMYNTEAFF. DNA for the CDR3: TGTGCCAGCAGCCATCCACCGACAGGGATGTATAACACTGAAGCTTTCTTT.